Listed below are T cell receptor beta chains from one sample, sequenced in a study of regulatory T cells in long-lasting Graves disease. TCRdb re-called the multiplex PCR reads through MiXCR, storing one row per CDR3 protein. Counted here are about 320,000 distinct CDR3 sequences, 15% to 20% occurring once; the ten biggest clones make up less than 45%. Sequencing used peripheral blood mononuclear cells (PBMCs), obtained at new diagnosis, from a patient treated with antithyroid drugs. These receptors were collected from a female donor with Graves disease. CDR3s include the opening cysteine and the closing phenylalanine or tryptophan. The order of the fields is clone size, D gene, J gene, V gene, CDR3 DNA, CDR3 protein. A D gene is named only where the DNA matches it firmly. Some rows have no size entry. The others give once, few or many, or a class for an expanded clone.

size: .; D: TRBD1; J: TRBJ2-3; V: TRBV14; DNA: TGTGCCAGCAGCCGAGACAGGGGGCTTGGTACAGATACGCAGTATTTT; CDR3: CASSRDRGLGTDTQYF
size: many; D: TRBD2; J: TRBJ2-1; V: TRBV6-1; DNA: TGTGCCAGCAGTGAAGATGAAGTAGCGGGCCGAGTCTTC; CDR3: CASSEDEVAGRVF
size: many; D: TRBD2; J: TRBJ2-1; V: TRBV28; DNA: TGTGCCAGCCCCCGATCGACTCCCCGGGGGGATGAGCAGTTCTTC; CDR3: CASPRSTPRGDEQFF
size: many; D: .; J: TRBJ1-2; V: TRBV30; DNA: TGTGCCTGGGACGCGGCAGGATCTGGCTACACCTTC; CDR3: CAWDAAGSGYTF
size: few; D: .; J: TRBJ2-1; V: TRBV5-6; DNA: TGTGCCAGCAGCATGGATAGCCTCAACAATGAGCAGTTCTTC; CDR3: CASSMDSLNNEQFF
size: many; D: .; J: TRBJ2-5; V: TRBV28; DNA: TGTGCCAGCAGTTTATCTGGGAGCGAGTGGGTGAAAGAGACCCAGTACTTC; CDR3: CASSLSGSEWVKETQYF
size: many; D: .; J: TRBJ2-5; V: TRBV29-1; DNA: TGCAGCGTTGAGGGGGGTCAAGAGACCCAGTACTTC; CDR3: CSVEGGQETQYF
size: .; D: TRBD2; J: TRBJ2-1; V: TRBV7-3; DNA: TGTGCCAGCAGCCAACTAGCGGGAGGTTACAATGAGCAGTTCTTC; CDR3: CASSQLAGGYNEQFF
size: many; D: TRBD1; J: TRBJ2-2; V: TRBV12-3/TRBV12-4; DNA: TGTGCCAGCAGTGGCGGACAGGGTGGTTCCGGGGAGCTGTTTTTT; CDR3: CASSGGQGGSGELFF
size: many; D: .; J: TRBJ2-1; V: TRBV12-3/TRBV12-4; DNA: TGTGCCAGCAGACCCGACTTCCCGCATGAGCAGTTCTTC; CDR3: CASRPDFPHEQFF
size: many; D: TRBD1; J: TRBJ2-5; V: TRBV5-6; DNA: TGTGCCAGCAGCGACATGGGACAGCAAGAGACCCAGTACTTC; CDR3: CASSDMGQQETQYF
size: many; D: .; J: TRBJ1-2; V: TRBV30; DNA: TGTGCCTGGAGTGACCCACATGGGGGGACGGATGGCTACACCTTC; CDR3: CAWSDPHGGTDGYTF
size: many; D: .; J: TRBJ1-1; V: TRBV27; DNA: TGTGCCAGCAGTCAACTAGACAGACGAAACACTGAAGCTTTCTTT; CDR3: CASSQLDRRNTEAFF
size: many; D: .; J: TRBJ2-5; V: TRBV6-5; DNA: TGTGCCAGCAGTTACTCGTGGGGGGACCCGAGGGAGACCCAGTACTTC; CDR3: CASSYSWGDPRETQYF
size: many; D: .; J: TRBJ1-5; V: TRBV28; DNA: TGTGCCAGCAGTCCCCTCGGGGACATCAATCAGCCCCAGCATTTT; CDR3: CASSPLGDINQPQHF
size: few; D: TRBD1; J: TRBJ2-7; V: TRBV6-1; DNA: TGTGCCAGCAGGGACAACCCGGGACAGGGATTCGAGCAGTACTTC; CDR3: CASRDNPGQGFEQYF
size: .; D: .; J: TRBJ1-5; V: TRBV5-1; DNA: TGCGCCAGCAGCTCATTGGGCCAAGTGGGTCAGCCCCAGCATTTT; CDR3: CASSSLGQVGQPQHF
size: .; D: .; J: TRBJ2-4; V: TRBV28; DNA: TGTGCCAGCAGGGGGGCTCCTGGACTCGGGGGCAAAAACATTCAGTACTTC; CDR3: CASRGAPGLGGKNIQYF